The 16 T cell receptor beta chains below were found in one sample sequenced in a study of blood T cells in healthy people across ages. Combining a sample-barcoded 5' primer with a J-beta primer mix, a second PCR ran for 7 to 11 cycles. Via MiXCR, TCRdb re-called the 5' RACE reads, giving one row per CDR3 protein. This sample yields fewer than 700,000 distinct CDR3 sequences, of which 40% to 50% are seen a single time; 25% to 35% belongs to the top ten. Source material: blood. The receptors shown here come from an elderly man in good health.

This clonotype was picked up a small number of times. The V gene is TRBV6-6, the J gene TRBJ1-2, with TRBD1 as a possible D gene (6 bases). Germline V gene sequence: CDR1 MNHNY, CDR2 SVGAGI (reference sequence). Trimming removed 6 bases from V and 3 bases from J, with 14 bases in between. The CDR3 is 14 amino acids. CDR3 DNA: TGTGCCAGCAGAAATTCCGGGACATACTATGGCTACACCTTC. Protein: CASRNSGTYYGYTF.

The chain uses TRBV24-1 and TRBJ2-5; the match to TRBD2 covers 7 bases. The CDR3 covers 15 residues. Trimming took 2 bases from V and 5 from J; bases not matched to a gene: 7. The germline gives CDR1 KGHDR, CDR2 SFDVKD. CDR3 protein: CATSDSGGSRETQYF. The DNA for the CDR3 is TGTGCCACCAGTGATTCCGGCGGGAGTCGGGAGACCCAGTACTTC.

This clonotype was counted many times. The rearrangement joins TRBV7-8 to TRBJ2-1; TRBD2 matches 14 bases. With 2 bases clipped from V and 5 bases from J, the junction kept 8 bases outside the gene matches. The CDR3 length is 18 residues. CDR1 is SGHVS and CDR2 is FQNEAQ in the germline V gene. In DNA, the CDR3 is TGTGCCAGCAGCTTAACCAGGACTAGCGGGAGGCCCCACAATGAGCAGTTCTTC. The encoded protein is CASSLTRTSGRPHNEQFF.

This clonotype was recorded at least ten times. CDR3: CASSQDSGQGGEQYF. For the CDR3, the DNA is TGCGCCAGCAGCCAAGATTCGGGACAGGGTGGCGAGCAGTACTTC. This chain joins TRBV4-3 and TRBJ2-7, with 9 bases fitting TRBD1. Germline CDR1 LGHNA, CDR2 YSLEER. CDR3 length: 15 amino acids. V shed 0 bases, J shed 6 bases, and the junction held 6 bases outside the gene matches.

This clonotype was counted many times. The chain has TRBV20-1 and TRBJ1-1, with unresolved D. The germline V gene has CDR1 DFQATT and CDR2 SNEGSKA (reference sequence). The CDR3 length is 12 residues. Trimming stripped 0 bases from V and 4 bases from J, with 6 bases between. The CDR3 here is CSARDLTTEAFF. CDR3 nucleotide sequence: TGCAGTGCTAGAGATCTGACCACTGAAGCTTTCTTT.

This clonotype was counted a few times. J is TRBJ2-5 and V is TRBV28, with D tentatively TRBD1 or TRBD2 (5 bases each). The V end lost 4 bases, the J end lost 5 bases, and 14 bases lay between the germline ends. Per germline, CDR1 MDHEN and CDR2 SYDVKM. The CDR3 consists of 14 residues. The CDR3 coding sequence is TGTGCCAGCAGTTCCACCCCGGGGCAGGAGACCCAGTACTTC. This encodes CASSSTPGQETQYF.

This clonotype was detected a few times. The chain joins TRBV20-1 to TRBJ2-7; no clear D gene. V lost 6 bases, J lost 4 bases, and 22 bases lay in between. The CDR3 has 15 residues. Germline lookup yields CDR1 DFQATT and CDR2 SNEGSKA (reference sequence). CDR3 DNA sequence: TGCAGTGCCATGCGTCCGGGTTACAACGGGTACGAGCAGTACTTC. It encodes CSAMRPGYNGYEQYF.

The CDR3 loop is CSMAVTNTEAFF. In DNA, the CDR3 is TGCAGCATGGCAGTGACGAACACTGAAGCTTTCTTT. This chain connects TRBV29-1 to TRBJ1-1; D not certain. The CDR3 covers 12 residues. V gave up 8 bases and J gave up 1 base, with 11 bases separating them. Germline-derived CDR1 and CDR2 are SQVTM and ANQGSEA.

This clonotype has just a few counts. The gene calls are TRBV7-9 and TRBJ2-1; 8 nucleotides match TRBD1. Germline V gives CDR1 SEHNR, CDR2 FQNEAQ (reference sequence). The length of the CDR3 is 17 residues. V lost 3 bases, J lost 5 bases, and 12 bases stayed unmatched. The CDR3 nucleotides are TGTGCCAGCAGCTTGACTCTCCGGGACAGGAGAAACAATGAGCAGTTCTTC. Protein product: CASSLTLRDRRNNEQFF. Full variable domain (outside the CDR3, taken from reference TRBV7-9 and TRBJ2-1): DTGVSQNPRHKITKRGQNVTFRCDPISEHNRLYWYRQTLGQGPEFLTYFQNEAQLEKSRLLSDRFSAERPKGSFSTLEIQRTEQGDSAMYLCASSLTLRDRRNNEQFFGPGTRLTVL.

The chain links TRBV11-2 to TRBJ2-4; 9 nucleotides align to TRBD1. The J call could be wrong; TRBJ2-7 is a better fit for the DNA end. The CDR3 spans 15 residues. Germline values: CDR1 SGHAT, CDR2 FQNNGV. The CDR3, as DNA: TGTGCCAGCAGCCGGATCCGCAGGACAGGGGTCGAGCAGTACTTC. It is translated as CASSRIRRTGVEQYF.

Comments on this clonotype: The junction differs from germline at one of its ends, possibly a read error. The chain has TRBV7-2 and TRBJ2-5; 10 bases agree with TRBD1. Germline V gene sequence: CDR1 SGHTA, CDR2 FQGNSA. The CDR3 length is 17 residues. This chain's CDR3 is CASSLRDRGATQETRYF. CDR3 coding DNA: TGTGCCAGCAGCTTAAGGGACAGGGGTGCTACACAAGAGACCCGGTACTTC.

The rearrangement links TRBV28 to TRBJ2-7; 9 bases are shared with TRBD1. This CDR3 comprises 15 residues. From germline, CDR1 is MDHEN and CDR2 SYDVKM. Trimming at V came to 8 bases and at J to 3 bases, leaving 11 bases not matched to a gene. The CDR3 loop is CASLLLGQGNYEQYF. DNA for the CDR3: TGTGCCAGCCTTTTATTGGGACAGGGAAACTACGAGCAGTACTTC. The entire variable domain, with the rest obtained from reference TRBV28 and TRBJ2-7, is as follows: DVKVTQSSRYLVKRTGEKVFLECVQDMDHENMFWYRQDPGLGLRLIYFSYDVKMKEKGDIPEGYSVSREKKERFSLILESASTNQTSMYLCASLLLGQGNYEQYFGPGTRLTVT.

This clonotype turned up a few times. J is TRBJ2-2 and V is TRBV4-3; TRBD1 is a possible D gene (6 bases). CDR1 and CDR2 (germline): LGHNA, YSLEER. The CDR3 extends over 16 amino acids. V dropped 4 bases and J dropped 1 base, with 13 bases sitting between them. The CDR3 here is CASSRFPGQNTGELFF. In nucleotides, the CDR3 is TGCGCCAGCAGCCGCTTCCCGGGACAGAACACCGGGGAGCTGTTTTTT.

The chain employs TRBV5-4 and TRBJ2-1; 9 nucleotides align to TRBD1. After removal of 3 bases from V and 6 bases from J, the junction contained 7 bases not matched to a gene. From germline, CDR1 is SGHNT and CDR2 YYREEE (reference sequence). The CDR3 is made up of 15 amino acids. Written as DNA, the CDR3 is TGTGCCAGCAGCTCAAAAACAGGGGGCGGCAATGAGCAGTTCTTC. Amino acids: CASSSKTGGGNEQFF.

This clonotype came up a few times. The chain recombines TRBV2 with TRBJ2-7; no firm D call. The V gene lost 7 bases and the J gene lost 0 bases, with 13 bases spanning the gap. The germline gives CDR1 SNHLY, CDR2 FYNNEI. The CDR3 has 14 residues. CDR3: CASIGSASSYEQYF. The CDR3 DNA sequence: TGTGCCAGCATAGGTAGTGCCAGCTCCTACGAGCAGTACTTC.

Ten or more counts support this clonotype. The chain carries TRBV4-3 and TRBJ2-5; possible D gene TRBD2, 7 bases. The germline V gene encodes CDR1 LGHNA and CDR2 YSLEER. The CDR3 loop spans 16 amino acids. V lost 0 bases, J lost 0 bases, and 11 bases lay in between. In DNA form, the CDR3 reads TGCGCCAGCAGCCAAGATTTCGGGGGGCACCAAGAGACCCAGTACTTC. It yields the protein CASSQDFGGHQETQYF.